The 31 T cell receptor beta chains listed next were all sequenced from one sample in a study of cytomegalovirus exposure and HLA in healthy donors. PCR employed 60 Vbeta and 13 Jbeta primers. The protocol was immunoSEQ multiplex PCR, while the TCRdb copy is restricted to in-frame clones and leaves out a portion. Among roughly 100,000 clones, 60% to 75% were seen once, and the ten largest hold approximately 10%. The sample consisted of PBMCs. The receptor set was obtained from a man in his forties or fifties in good health and CMV-seropositive.

The rearrangement links TRBV6-4 to TRBJ2-7; TRBD2 matches at 12 bases. This CDR3 contains 16 residues. Losses at the gene ends were 3 bases for V and 6 bases for J; bases not matched to a gene: 9. Germline lookup yields CDR1 MRHNA and CDR2 SNTAGT. This CDR3 is CASSERLAGDSTEQYV. The CDR3 DNA is TGTGCCAGCAGTGAGCGACTAGCGGGAGATTCTACCGAGCAGTACGTC.

The sample holds one count of this clone. The chain joins TRBV7-2 to TRBJ2-5, with 7 bases identical to TRBD2. The CDR3 extends over 15 amino acids. CDR1 and CDR2 (germline): SGHTA, FQGNSA. The trim removed 5 bases at V and 2 bases at J, leaving 8 bases unmatched. CDR3 amino acids: CASSPGRAEQETQYF. In nucleotides, the CDR3 is TGTGCCAGCAGCCCGGGGAGGGCAGAGCAAGAGACCCAGTACTTC.

This clone was observed a handful of times. The chain couples TRBV2 to TRBJ2-7; 11 nucleotides line up with TRBD2. The CDR3 is 14 amino acids. Looked up from germline, CDR1 is SNHLY and CDR2 is FYNNEI. V lost 6 bases, J lost 2 bases, and 3 bases stayed unmatched. In nucleotides, the CDR3 is TGTGCCAGCAGGGGACTAGCGGTTACCTACGAGCAGTACTTC. Encoded protein: CASRGLAVTYEQYF.

This chain links TRBV27 with TRBJ2-4; 8 bases map to TRBD2. Per germline, CDR1 MNHEY and CDR2 SMNVEV (reference sequence). The trim removed 10 bases at V and 1 base at J, leaving 18 bases unmatched. The CDR3 is 18 amino acids. The CDR3 region is CAIQRRVAGLQAKNIQYF. The CDR3 nucleotides are TGTGCCATCCAGAGGAGGGTAGCGGGACTGCAGGCCAAAAACATTCAGTACTTC.

The rearrangement links TRBV13 to TRBJ2-7; TRBD2 aligns across 12 bases. This CDR3 spans 18 amino acids. The V segment lost 4 bases and the J segment 4 bases; nucleotides outside the gene matches: 14. Per the germline V gene, CDR1 is PRHDT and CDR2 is FYEKMQ (reference sequence). In DNA form, the CDR3 reads TGTGCCAGCAGCTCTACTGGACTAGCGGGACCAACCCCTTACGAGCAGTACGTC. Amino acids: CASSSTGLAGPTPYEQYV.

V and J are TRBV2 and TRBJ2-3, with D maybe TRBD1 (6 bases). V gave up 6 bases and J gave up 5 bases, with 15 bases separating them. The CDR3 is made up of 14 amino acids. Germline loops: CDR1 SNHLY, CDR2 FYNNEI. The CDR3 nucleotides are TGTGCCAGCAGGCGTTACAGGGAAGGAGATACGCAGTATTTT. Its translation: CASRRYREGDTQYF.

V gene TRBV15 combines with J gene TRBJ1-2; TRBD1 matches at 7 bases. Germline CDR1 is LNHNV and CDR2 is YYDKDF (reference sequence). The CDR3 consists of 15 residues. J was trimmed by 4 bases and V by 3 bases; bases with no gene match: 8. CDR3 residues: CATSSRDREPYGYTF. The CDR3 DNA reads as TGTGCCACCAGCAGCCGGGACAGAGAACCCTATGGCTACACCTTC.

This clone was seen once. The chain combines TRBV25-1 with TRBJ2-1, with D possibly matching TRBD2 (5 bases). The CDR3 totals 14 residues. Germline loops: CDR1 MGHDK, CDR2 SYGVNS. The ends were cut back, 1 base at V and 6 bases at J, with 10 bases in the middle. The CDR3 DNA reads as TGTGCCAGCAGTGAATCGGTAGAGGGCAATGAGCAGTTCTTC. This codes for CASSESVEGNEQFF.

The chain links TRBV5-6 to TRBJ2-1, with TRBD2 as a possible D gene (5 bases). V lost 2 bases and J lost 4, with 13 bases in between. The CDR3 has 15 amino acids. In germline, CDR1 is SGHDT, CDR2 YYEEEE. The DNA for the CDR3 is TGTGCCAGCAGCTTTGGCGGGCCCCCTTACAATGAGCAGTTCTTC. This encodes CASSFGGPPYNEQFF.

The rearrangement links TRBV7-8 to TRBJ2-7; 7 bases fit TRBD2. This CDR3 is built from 14 residues. The V and J ends lost 5 bases and 10 bases, in that order; junction bases with no gene match: 14. Germline CDR1 reads SGHVS; CDR2 reads FQNEAQ. The CDR3 protein is CASSQGGVGKDQYV. CDR3 coding DNA: TGTGCCAGCAGCCAGGGAGGGGTTGGTAAGGACCAGTACGTC.

The chain combines TRBV2 with TRBJ2-1, with 8 nucleotides matching TRBD2. There are 17 residues in the CDR3. Per the germline V gene, CDR1 is SNHLY and CDR2 is FYNNEI. V trimming: 4 bases; J trimming: 3 bases; junction bases outside the gene matches: 11. CDR3 in DNA: TGTGCCAGCAGTGTCGCGGGGGGTAGCGGGAACTACAATGAGCAGTTCTTC. Its protein is CASSVAGGSGNYNEQFF.

The chain is built from TRBV7-8 and TRBJ1-1; 7 positions match TRBD1. The CDR3 runs to 14 residues. V lost 5 bases and J lost 0; bases outside the gene matches: 3. The germline V gene has CDR1 SGHVS and CDR2 FQNEAQ. The CDR3 region is CASSRGGMNTEAFF. In nucleotides, the CDR3 is TGTGCCAGCAGCCGAGGGGGCATGAACACTGAAGCTTTCTTT.

The chain couples TRBV7-3 to TRBJ2-1; the match to TRBD2 covers 9 bases. There are 12 residues in the CDR3. Looked up from germline, CDR1 is SGHTA and CDR2 is FQGTGA. V trimming: 5 bases; J trimming: 7 bases; junction bases outside the gene matches: 0. The CDR3 DNA follows: TGTGCCAGCAGCACTAGCGGGAATGAGCAGTTCTTC. It yields the protein CASSTSGNEQFF.

The chain links TRBV9 to TRBJ2-7; maybe TRBD2 (5 bases). Trimming shortened V by 4 bases and J by 2 bases, and 16 bases separated the two germline ends. Germline-derived CDR1 and CDR2 are SGDLS and YYNGEE. The CDR3 has 15 amino acids. The CDR3 bases are TGTGCCAGCAGCTCCCGACGGGATGTGCCCTACGAGCAGTACTTC. Protein product: CASSSRRDVPYEQYF.

The chain couples TRBV5-1 to TRBJ2-3, with 7 bases that match TRBD2. The CDR3 has 15 residues. J was trimmed by 0 bases and V by 0 bases; bases with no gene match: 1. The germline V gene encodes CDR1 SGHRS and CDR2 YFSETQ. The CDR3 reads CASSLERGSTDTQYF. Written as DNA, the CDR3 is TGCGCCAGCAGCTTGGAGCGGGGCAGCACAGATACGCAGTATTTT.

This chain uses TRBV9 with TRBJ2-5; possible D gene TRBD2, 5 bases. This CDR3 comprises 15 residues. The ends were cut back, 0 bases at V and 5 bases at J, with 14 bases in the middle. Germline assignment: CDR1 SGDLS and CDR2 YYNGEE. The CDR3 protein is CASSVGGVGGETQYF. For the CDR3, the DNA is TGTGCCAGCAGCGTAGGTGGGGTGGGCGGGGAGACCCAGTACTTC.

The rearrangement joins TRBV9 to TRBJ2-1; TRBD2 matches at 14 bases. The V gene end was trimmed by 0 bases and the J gene end by 5 bases; junction bases not matched to a gene: 4. The germline V gene encodes CDR1 SGDLS and CDR2 YYNGEE. This CDR3 contains 17 residues. CDR3 DNA sequence: TGTGCCAGCAGCGTAGCCCAGGGACTAGCGGGAGACAATGAGCAGTTCTTC. This translates into CASSVAQGLAGDNEQFF.

A note on this clone: Sequence at one end of the junction differs from germline and may be a read error. The chain couples TRBV30 to TRBJ2-7, with 13 positions matching TRBD2. CDR3 length equals 15 residues. Germline V gene lookup returns CDR1 GTSNPN and CDR2 SVGIG (reference sequence). The CDR3 loop is CARREPGLAGDEQYF. DNA for the CDR3: TGTGCCCGGAGGGAACCCGGACTAGCGGGAGACGAGCAGTACTTC.

This clone was counted a few times. The chain recombines TRBV28 with TRBJ1-5; possibly TRBD1 for D (6 bases). The length of the CDR3 is 14 residues. CDR1 is MDHEN and CDR2 is SYDVKM in the germline V gene. Trimming left V 9 bases short and J 2 bases short, with 14 bases between. CDR3 DNA: TGTGCCAGTGCACAGGGATGGGGCAATCAGCCCCAGCATTTT. This codes for CASAQGWGNQPQHF.

V usage is TRBV7-2 and J usage is TRBJ1-1, with a weak D call TRBD1 (5 bases). Germline loops: CDR1 SGHTA, CDR2 FQGNSA. The ends were cut back, 4 bases at V and 5 bases at J, with 14 bases in the middle. This CDR3 spans 14 amino acids. The CDR3 loop is CASSSGGGGTEAFF. The DNA of the CDR3 is TGTGCCAGCAGCTCGGGGGGGGGTGGAACTGAAGCTTTCTTT.

The rearrangement joins TRBV5-3 to TRBJ2-7, with D perhaps TRBD2 (6 bases). TRBV5-3 is filed as an ORF, its function uncertain. The CDR3 loop spans 15 amino acids. The V end lost 0 bases, the J end lost 4 bases, and 14 bases lay between the germline ends. CDR3 loop: CARSLARVGGYEQYF. CDR3 sequence (DNA): TGTGCCAGAAGCTTGGCCAGGGTCGGAGGGTACGAGCAGTACTTC.

This clone was seen a few times. The CDR3 DNA reads TGTGCCAGCTCACCGGGAGGGAGTGAAGCTTTCTTT. This sequence encodes CASSPGGSEAFF. V usage is TRBV7-2 and J usage is TRBJ1-1; no clear D. The CDR3 length is 12 residues. V lost 8 bases and J 7 bases, leaving 14 bases between the germline ends. The germline V gene has CDR1 SGHTA and CDR2 FQGNSA.

In regard to this clone: Distinct nucleotide sequences in the sample also encode this CDR3. The J gene is TRBJ2-7, the V gene TRBV20-1; D might be TRBD1 (5 bases). This CDR3 comprises 11 residues. Trimming removed 3 bases from V and 3 bases from J, with 6 bases in between. In germline, CDR1 is DFQATT, CDR2 SNEGSKA (reference sequence). CDR3 sequence reads: CSARDNYEQYV. CDR3 DNA sequence: TGCAGTGCTAGGGACAACTACGAGCAGTACGTC.

The chain combines TRBV29-1 with TRBJ1-1; unclear D gene. From germline, CDR1 is SQVTM and CDR2 ANQGSEA. V was clipped by 6 bases and J by 1 base, with 6 bases between them. This CDR3 comprises 11 residues. CDR3 bases: TGCAGCGTCGGGAAGAACACTGAAGCTTTCTTT. It translates to CSVGKNTEAFF.

In this sample, this clone turned up a few times. The J gene is TRBJ2-7, the V gene TRBV6-1, with 7 bases identical to TRBD1. Germline assignment: CDR1 MNHNS and CDR2 SASEGT. The V and J ends lost 2 bases and 5 bases, in that order; junction bases with no gene match: 6. CDR3 length equals 14 residues. The CDR3 sequence: CASSERQGFDEQYF. The CDR3 bases are TGTGCCAGCAGTGAACGACAGGGTTTCGACGAGCAGTACTTC.

The chain couples TRBV7-9 to TRBJ2-7; the D gene is possibly TRBD1 (6 bases). Germline CDR1 SEHNR, CDR2 FQNEAQ (reference sequence). The CDR3 has 13 residues. The V end was cut by 1 base, the J end by 5 bases, with 9 bases between. This chain's CDR3 is CASSLGGRDEQYF. CDR3 in DNA: TGTGCCAGCAGCTTAGGGGGGCGCGACGAGCAGTACTTC. The full variable domain, with the rest looked up from reference TRBV7-9 and TRBJ2-7, is DTGVSQNPRHKITKRGQNVTFRCDPISEHNRLYWYRQTLGQGPEFLTYFQNEAQLEKSRLLSDRFSAERPKGSFSTLEIQRTEQGDSAMYLCASSLGGRDEQYFGPGTRLTVT.

The J gene is TRBJ2-1, the V gene TRBV10-3, with 14 bases identical to TRBD2. Germline CDR1 and CDR2: ENHRY and SYGVKD. The CDR3 is 17 amino acids. V trimming: 6 bases; J trimming: 1 base; junction bases outside the gene matches: 5. CDR3 in amino acids: CAISGTSGSLSYNEQFF. DNA for the CDR3: TGTGCCATCAGCGGGACTAGCGGGAGTTTGTCCTACAATGAGCAGTTCTTC.

The V call is TRBV12-5, the J call TRBJ2-3, with 7 bases identical to TRBD1. V lost 7 bases, J lost 1 base, and 8 bases stayed unmatched. Germline V gene data show CDR1 as LGHNT and CDR2 as FRNRAP. The CDR3 is 15 amino acids. The CDR3 DNA sequence: TGTGCTAGTGCCCCCGACAGGGTCGGCACAGATACGCAGTATTTT. Its protein product is CASAPDRVGTDTQYF.

V and J are TRBV6-5 and TRBJ2-7; 7 bases match TRBD1. Germline V gene lookup returns CDR1 MNHEY and CDR2 SVGAGI. J was trimmed by 0 bases and V by 6 bases; bases with no gene match: 5. The CDR3 loop spans 14 amino acids. The CDR3 here is CASSSGTDSYEQYF. CDR3 nucleotide sequence: TGTGCCAGCAGCTCCGGGACAGACTCCTACGAGCAGTACTTC.

The V call is TRBV28, the J call TRBJ2-7; 8 bases align to TRBD2. Losses at the gene ends were 5 bases for V and 2 bases for J; bases not matched to a gene: 8. This CDR3 has 15 residues. CDR1 is MDHEN, CDR2 SYDVKM, per germline. DNA of the CDR3: TGTGCCAGCAGTGACAACCAGGGACTAGCCTACGAGCAGTACTTC. Translation gives CASSDNQGLAYEQYF.

The chain is built from TRBV7-9 and TRBJ2-1; possible D gene TRBD1, 5 bases. With 4 bases removed from V and 13 bases from J, the gap between germline ends came to 11 bases. The CDR3 is 11 amino acids. Germline V gene lookup returns CDR1 SEHNR and CDR2 FQNEAQ (reference sequence). The CDR3 reads CASSSGALQFF. Written as DNA, the CDR3 is TGTGCCAGCAGCTCTGGGGCCCTACAGTTCTTC. Drawing the rest from reference TRBV7-9 and TRBJ2-1, the complete variable domain is DTGVSQNPRHKITKRGQNVTFRCDPISEHNRLYWYRQTLGQGPEFLTYFQNEAQLEKSRLLSDRFSAERPKGSFSTLEIQRTEQGDSAMYLCASSSGALQFFGPGTRLTVL.